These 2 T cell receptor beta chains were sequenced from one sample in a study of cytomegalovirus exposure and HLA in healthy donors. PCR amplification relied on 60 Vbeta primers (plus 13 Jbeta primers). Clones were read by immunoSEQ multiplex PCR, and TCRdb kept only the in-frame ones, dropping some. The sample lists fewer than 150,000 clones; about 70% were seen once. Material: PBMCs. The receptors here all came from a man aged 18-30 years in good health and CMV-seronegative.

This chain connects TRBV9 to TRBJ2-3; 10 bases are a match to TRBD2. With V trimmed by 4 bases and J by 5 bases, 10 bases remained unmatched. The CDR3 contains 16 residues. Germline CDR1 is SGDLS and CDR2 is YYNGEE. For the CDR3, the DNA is TGTGCCAGCAGCTTTTGGCTAGCGGGAGCGAGAGATACGCAGTATTTT. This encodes CASSFWLAGARDTQYF.

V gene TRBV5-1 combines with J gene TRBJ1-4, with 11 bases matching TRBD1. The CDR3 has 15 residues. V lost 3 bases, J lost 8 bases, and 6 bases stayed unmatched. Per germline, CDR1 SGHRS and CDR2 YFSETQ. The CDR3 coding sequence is TGCGCCAGCAGCTACGGACAGGGGGCAAGAGAAAAACTGTTTTTT. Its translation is CASSYGQGAREKLFF.